A single sample gave rise to the 21 T cell receptor beta chains below, sequenced in a study of T cells in Graves' hyperthyroidism and ophthalmopathy. Authors of the study amplified TCR beta CDR3 regions from RNA transcripts. RT-PCR in the first round (using the HTBI primer set) targeted the TCR CDR3. TCRdb reprocessed the multiplex PCR reads via MiXCR and lists one record per CDR3 protein. The repertoire has over 350,000 distinct CDR3 sequences, approximately 15% of them found once; the top ten carry roughly 13%. Sequenced input: blood. These receptors came from a young man with Graves' ophthalmopathy.

About this clonotype: A read error is possible here, since a much larger clone lies one base away. J is TRBJ2-7 and V is TRBV6-1; D is undetermined. CDR1 MNHNS and CDR2 SASEGT come from the germline V gene. This CDR3 is built from 14 residues. In DNA, the CDR3 is TGTGCCATCAGTGAGATGGGGTCTCGGTACGAGCAGTACTTC. It yields the protein CAISEMGSRYEQYF.

This clonotype turned up a few times. This rearrangement joins TRBV14 to TRBJ2-1; D is unclear. Trimming removed 0 bases at V and 8 bases at J, with 8 bases between. Per the germline V gene, CDR1 is SGHDN and CDR2 is FVKESK. The CDR3 loop spans 13 amino acids. CDR3 in amino acids: CASSQDEDHEQFF. DNA for the CDR3: TGTGCCAGCAGCCAAGATGAAGATCATGAGCAGTTCTTC.

Only a few counts were recorded for this clonotype. The chain has TRBV5-6 and TRBJ2-7, with 8 bases fitting TRBD1. Germline V gene lookup returns CDR1 SGHDT and CDR2 YYEEEE. The CDR3 totals 14 residues. V was clipped by 0 bases and J by 5 bases; unmatched bases: 4. The CDR3 sequence: CASSLEATGDEQYF. CDR3 nucleotide sequence: TGTGCCAGCAGCTTGGAAGCGACAGGGGACGAGCAGTACTTC.

The chain links TRBV3-1 to TRBJ2-2; 11 bases match TRBD2. With V trimmed by 4 bases and J by 5 bases, 18 bases remained unmatched. The CDR3 consists of 20 residues. Germline V CDR1 and CDR2: LGHDT, YNNKEL (reference sequence). The CDR3 loop reads CASSLNNPAELAGETGELFF. CDR3 DNA: TGTGCCAGCAGCCTAAATAACCCCGCGGAACTAGCGGGAGAAACCGGGGAGCTGTTTTTT.

This clonotype was seen ten or more times. This chain connects TRBV7-9 to TRBJ2-6; TRBD1 matches at 9 bases. Trimming cost V 7 bases and J 0 bases; bases outside gene matches: 7. The CDR3 loop spans 17 amino acids. The germline V gene has CDR1 SEHNR and CDR2 FQNEAQ (reference sequence). In DNA, the CDR3 is TGTGCCAGCATCCTGACAGGGGGAAGCTCTGGGGCCAACGTCCTGACTTTC. The encoded protein is CASILTGGSSGANVLTF.

This clonotype was seen only a few times. This chain joins TRBV18 and TRBJ1-2; 7 bases fit TRBD1. The CDR3 has 16 residues. V shed 1 base and J 0 bases; nucleotides not matched to a gene: 5. CDR1 and CDR2 from the germline V gene are KGHSH and LQKENI. CDR3 sequence (DNA): TGTGCCAGCTCACCACTCCCACAGGGGCCTAACTATGGCTACACCTTC. Residues: CASSPLPQGPNYGYTF.

The table lists this clonotype with a few counts. A much larger clone lies one base from this, so it may be a read error. The CDR3 loop reads CSAGVLMGWGYHEQYF. CDR3 sequence (DNA): TGCAGTGCTGGAGTCTTGATGGGCTGGGGGTACCACGAGCAGTACTTC. The chain carries TRBV20-1 and TRBJ2-7; D assignment may be TRBD1 or TRBD2 (5 bases each). There are 16 residues in the CDR3. Germline CDR1 reads DFQATT; CDR2 reads SNEGSKA (reference sequence). V lost 5 bases to trimming and J lost 5 bases, with 25 bases between them.

This clonotype was seen repeatedly, ten times or more. The CDR3, as DNA: TGTGCCAGCAACGAGGGCAGCACAGATACGCAGTATTTT. This sequence encodes CASNEGSTDTQYF. This chain connects TRBV5-8 to TRBJ2-3; D may be TRBD2 (5 bases). The CDR3 covers 13 residues. V was clipped by 6 bases and J by 0 bases, with 8 bases between them. Germline CDR1 reads SGHTS; CDR2 reads YDEGEE.

This clonotype was counted many times. The chain carries TRBV5-1 and TRBJ2-2; possible D gene TRBD1, 6 bases. The CDR3 is made up of 13 amino acids. The V end lost 7 bases, the J end lost 3 bases, and 10 bases lay between the germline ends. Germline values: CDR1 SGHRS, CDR2 YFSETQ. CDR3 residues: CASGGLYTGELFF. CDR3 bases: TGCGCCAGCGGGGGCCTGTACACCGGGGAGCTGTTTTTT.

This clonotype was picked up many times. This sequence joins TRBV4-1 and TRBJ2-3; 7 positions agree with TRBD2. The CDR3 totals 16 residues. The germline V gene encodes CDR1 MGHRA and CDR2 YSYEKL. V lost 7 bases and J lost 0; bases outside the gene matches: 10. The CDR3 DNA sequence: TGCGCCAGCAACCACCCCGGGACTACCAGCACAGATACGCAGTATTTT. Its translation is CASNHPGTTSTDTQYF.

This clonotype was counted many times. This CDR3 is CASSLRDRGTEAFF. For the CDR3, the DNA is TGTGCCAGCAGCTTAAGGGACAGGGGGACTGAAGCTTTCTTT. The chain recombines TRBV7-2 with TRBJ1-1, with 11 nucleotides matching TRBD1. V gave up 2 bases and J gave up 5 bases; unmatched junction bases: 1. The CDR3 is 14 amino acids. The germline gives CDR1 SGHTA, CDR2 FQGNSA.

Regarding this clonotype: A read error may explain this, as a much larger clone is one base away. This chain connects TRBV2 to TRBJ2-1; TRBD2 might be the D (5 bases). Trimming took off 10 bases at V and 4 bases at J, with 17 bases between the two ends. The CDR3 contains 14 residues. CDR1 and CDR2 from the germline V gene are SNHLY and FYNNEI. The CDR3, as DNA: TGTGCCACGAAGGTGGAGGTGGGGTACAATGAGCAGTTCTTC. This codes for CATKVEVGYNEQFF.

About this clonotype itself: This clone may be a read error of a much larger clone one base away. V and J are TRBV12-3 or TRBV12-4 and TRBJ2-1; 10 positions agree with TRBD1. This CDR3 is built from 12 residues. Trimming took 8 bases from V and 10 from J; bases not matched to a gene: 5. The CDR3 coding sequence is TGTGCCAGCGGGGACAGGGGTAACGAGCAGTTCTTC. This sequence encodes CASGDRGNEQFF.

A word on this clonotype: A much larger clone is a single base away; this may be a read error. The rearrangement uses TRBV24-1 and TRBJ2-7, with D perhaps TRBD1 or TRBD2 (5 bases each). The CDR3 runs 12 residues. CDR1 is KGHDR and CDR2 is SFDVKD in the germline V gene. Trimming removed 9 bases at V and 7 bases at J, with 15 bases between. CDR3 sequence: CATGDAVDEQYF. The CDR3, as DNA: TGTGCCACCGGGGACGCGGTCGATGAGCAGTACTTC.

A few counts support this clonotype. The J gene is TRBJ2-2, the V gene TRBV10-3; D call uncertain. Trimming left V 2 bases short and J 8 bases short, with 9 bases between. In germline, CDR1 is ENHRY, CDR2 SYGVKD. The CDR3 runs to 13 residues. In nucleotides, the CDR3 is TGTGCCATCAGTGAGGTGGAAGCGGGGGAGCTGTTTTTT. It codes for CAISEVEAGELFF.

The genes are TRBV6-1 and TRBJ1-6, with no clear D. The V end lost 4 bases, the J end lost 6 bases, and 7 bases lay between the germline ends. Germline lookup yields CDR1 MNHNS and CDR2 SASEGT. The length of the CDR3 is 13 residues. CDR3 sequence: CASSGQSNSPLHF. CDR3 coding DNA: TGTGCCAGCAGTGGGCAAAGTAATTCACCCCTCCACTTT.

At least ten counts were recorded for this clonotype. The chain uses TRBV30 and TRBJ1-5; D uncertain. CDR3 length: 13 amino acids. The germline V and J ends were trimmed by 3 bases and 4 bases, with 10 bases remaining between them. Germline V gives CDR1 GTSNPN, CDR2 SVGIG (reference sequence). The chain's CDR3 is CAWSEAGNQPQHF. In nucleotides, the CDR3 is TGTGCCTGGAGCGAGGCGGGGAATCAGCCCCAGCATTTT. Filled out from reference TRBV30 and TRBJ1-5, the complete variable domain reads SQTIHQWPATLVQPVGSPLSLECTVEGTSNPNLYWYRQAAGRGLQLLFYSVGIGQISSEVPQNLSASRPQDRQFILSSKKLLLSDSGFYLCAWSEAGNQPQHFGDGTRLSIL.

This clonotype was detected ten times or more. This chain connects TRBV2 to TRBJ1-4; D possibly corresponds to TRBD1 (6 bases). The CDR3 runs to 15 residues. V was cut by 8 bases and J by 5 bases, with 18 bases left in between. CDR1 is SNHLY and CDR2 is FYNNEI in the germline V gene. This CDR3 is CASLTGFGENEKLFF. DNA of the CDR3: TGTGCCAGCCTCACAGGGTTCGGGGAAAATGAAAAACTGTTTTTT. The complete variable domain, with remaining parts taken from reference TRBV2 and TRBJ1-4, reads EPEVTQTPSHQVTQMGQEVILRCVPISNHLYFYWYRQILGQKVEFLVSFYNNEISEKSEIFDDQFSVERPDGSNFTLKIRSTKLEDSAMYFCASLTGFGENEKLFFGSGTQLSVL.

This clonotype was counted at least ten times. This chain connects TRBV11-2 to TRBJ2-1; D gene unclear. Trimming removed 0 bases at V and 14 bases at J, with 14 bases between. This CDR3 is 13 amino acids long. Germline V gene sequence: CDR1 SGHAT, CDR2 FQNNGV. The DNA for the CDR3 is TGTGCCAGCAGCTTAGAGGGCGGCTATCAGGAGTTCTTC. Amino acids: CASSLEGGYQEFF.

About this clonotype itself: Possible read error: a much larger clone is one base away. The chain combines TRBV6-1 with TRBJ2-5; D might be TRBD2 (5 bases). The V end lost 8 bases, the J end lost 1 base, and 17 bases lay between the germline ends. Looked up from germline, CDR1 is MNHNS and CDR2 is SASEGT. This CDR3 is 15 amino acids long. CDR3 in amino acids: CASRPLAECQETQYF. CDR3 in DNA: TGTGCCAGCCGCCCGCTAGCTGAGTGCCAAGAGACCCAGTACTTC.

The J gene is TRBJ2-7, the V gene TRBV2; D gene uncertain. The CDR3 loop spans 13 amino acids. The V end was cut by 7 bases, the J end by 0 bases, with 10 bases between. From germline, CDR1 is SNHLY and CDR2 FYNNEI. The CDR3 spells CASKESSSYEQYF. CDR3 nucleotide sequence: TGTGCCAGCAAGGAGAGCTCCTCCTACGAGCAGTACTTC.